This T cell receptor (beta chain) was sequenced during a study of control samples from healthy donors and cancer patients. Measured with immunoSEQ multiplex PCR; TCRdb has only the in-frame clones, and not every one. Among about 28,000 clones listed, roughly 85% were seen once. This CDR3 is built from 15 residues. J was trimmed by 3 bases and V by 5 bases; bases with no gene match: 8. CDR1 is SNHLY, CDR2 FYNNEI, per germline. The sample consisted of PBMCs. The chain couples TRBV2 to TRBJ1-1; 8 nucleotides agree with TRBD1. The clonotype was recovered from a man aged 55 to 70 with head and neck cancer. The DNA for the CDR3 is TGTGCCAGCAGTTCGGACAGGGTAAGGGACACTGAAGCTTTCTTT. Translated: CASSSDRVRDTEAFF.